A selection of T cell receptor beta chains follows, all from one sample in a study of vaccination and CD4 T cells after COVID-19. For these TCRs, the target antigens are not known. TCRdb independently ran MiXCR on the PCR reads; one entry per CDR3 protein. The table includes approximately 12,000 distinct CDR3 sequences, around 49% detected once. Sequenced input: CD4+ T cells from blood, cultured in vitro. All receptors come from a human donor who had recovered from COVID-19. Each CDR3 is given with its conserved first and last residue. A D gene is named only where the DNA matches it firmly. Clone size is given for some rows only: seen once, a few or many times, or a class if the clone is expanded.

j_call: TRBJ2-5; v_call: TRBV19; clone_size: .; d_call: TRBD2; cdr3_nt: TGTGCCAGTAGTACGGTGCGGGAGGCCCAAGAGACCCAGTACTTC; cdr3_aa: CASSTVREAQETQYF
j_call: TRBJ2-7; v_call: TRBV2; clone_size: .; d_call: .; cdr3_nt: TGTGCCAGCCGGGACCGGAACTACGAGCAGTACTTC; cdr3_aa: CASRDRNYEQYF
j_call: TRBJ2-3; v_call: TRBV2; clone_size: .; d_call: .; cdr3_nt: TGTGCCAGCAGTGTTCTTAGGGGCACAGATACGCAGTATTTT; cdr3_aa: CASSVLRGTDTQYF
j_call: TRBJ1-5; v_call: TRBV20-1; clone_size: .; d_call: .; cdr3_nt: TGCAGTGCTAGAGATCTCTGGGAGGGAAATCAGCCCCAGCATTTT; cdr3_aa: CSARDLWEGNQPQHF
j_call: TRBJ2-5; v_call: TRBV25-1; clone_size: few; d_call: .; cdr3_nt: TGTGCCAGCACTTGGTCTAGTGTGGAGGAGACCCAGTACTTC; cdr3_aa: CASTWSSVEETQYF
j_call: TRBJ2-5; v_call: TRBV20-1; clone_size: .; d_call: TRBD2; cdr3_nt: TGCAGTGCTAGAGAGGCTAGCGGGAACCTTCGGGAGACCCAGTACTTC; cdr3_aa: CSAREASGNLRETQYF
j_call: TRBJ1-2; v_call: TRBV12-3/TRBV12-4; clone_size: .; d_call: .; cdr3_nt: TGTGCCAGCAGTTACCGGGACGCTAACTATGGCTACACCTTC; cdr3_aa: CASSYRDANYGYTF
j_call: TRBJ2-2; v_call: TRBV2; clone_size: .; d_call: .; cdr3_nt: TGTGCCAGCAGTGAAGCAGGGAACACCGGGGAGCTGTTTTTT; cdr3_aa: CASSEAGNTGELFF
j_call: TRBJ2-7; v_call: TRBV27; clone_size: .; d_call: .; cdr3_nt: TGTGCCAGCAAGACTGGAACACCACCCTTCTACGAGCAGTACTTC; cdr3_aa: CASKTGTPPFYEQYF
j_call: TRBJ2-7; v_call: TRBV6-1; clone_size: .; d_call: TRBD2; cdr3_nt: TGTGCCAGCAGTGACCCTAGCGGGTTCGACGAGCAGTACTTC; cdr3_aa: CASSDPSGFDEQYF
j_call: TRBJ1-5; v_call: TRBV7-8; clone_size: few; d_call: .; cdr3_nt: TGTGCCAGCAGCTCGCAGGGACTTAGGCAGCCCCAGCATTTT; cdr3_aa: CASSSQGLRQPQHF
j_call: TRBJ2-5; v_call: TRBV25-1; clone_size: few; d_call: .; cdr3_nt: TGTGCCAGCAGTGAGTCCTTGTACCAAGAGACCCAGTACTTC; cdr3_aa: CASSESLYQETQYF
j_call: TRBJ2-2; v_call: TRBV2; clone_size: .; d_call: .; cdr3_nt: TGTGCCAGTTGTCCTAACACCGGGGAGCTGTTTTTT; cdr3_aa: CASCPNTGELFF
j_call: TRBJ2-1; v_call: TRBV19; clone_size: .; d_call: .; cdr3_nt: TGTGCCAGCCGGGCCCCGGAGGTGGATGAGCAGTTCTTC; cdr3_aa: CASRAPEVDEQFF
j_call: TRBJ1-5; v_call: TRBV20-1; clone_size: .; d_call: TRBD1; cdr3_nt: TGCAGTGCTAGGGGCATGGACAGGGTCAGTCAGCCCCAGCATTTT; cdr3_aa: CSARGMDRVSQPQHF
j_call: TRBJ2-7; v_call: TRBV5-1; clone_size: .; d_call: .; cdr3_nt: TGCGCCAGCAGCTTGGGGACACGGCTATTCTCCTACGAGCAGTACTTC; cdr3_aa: CASSLGTRLFSYEQYF
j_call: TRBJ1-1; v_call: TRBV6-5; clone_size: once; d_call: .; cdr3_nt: TGTGCCAGCAGTTCTGGACCTCCGGCCCGAGCTTTCTTT; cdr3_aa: CASSSGPPARAFF
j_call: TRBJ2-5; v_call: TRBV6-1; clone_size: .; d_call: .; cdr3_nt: TGTGCCAGCAGCCCTAGGCAAGAGACCCAGTACTTC; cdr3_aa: CASSPRQETQYF
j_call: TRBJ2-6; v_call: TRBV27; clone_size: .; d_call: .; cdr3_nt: TGTGCCAGCAGTTTAGAGAAGGGCTCTGGGGCCAACGTCCTGACTTTC; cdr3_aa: CASSLEKGSGANVLTF
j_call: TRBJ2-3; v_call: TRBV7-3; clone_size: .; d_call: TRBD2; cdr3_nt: TGTGCCAGCAGCTTATCTAGCGGTAGCACAGATACGCAGTATTTT; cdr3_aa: CASSLSSGSTDTQYF
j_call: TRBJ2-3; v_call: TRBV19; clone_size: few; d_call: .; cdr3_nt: TGTGCCAGTAGGGCAGGGGTCACAGATACGCAGTATTTT; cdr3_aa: CASRAGVTDTQYF
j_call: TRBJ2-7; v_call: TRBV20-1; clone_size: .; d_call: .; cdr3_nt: TGCAGTGCTAGGCCAGCAAACTCCTACGAGCAGTACTTC; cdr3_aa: CSARPANSYEQYF
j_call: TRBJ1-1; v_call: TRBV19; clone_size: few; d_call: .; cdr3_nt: TGTGCCAGTAGTACGACACACAGGCAGAACACTGAAGCTTTCTTT; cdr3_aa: CASSTTHRQNTEAFF